The 29 T cell receptor beta chains below come from one sample, sequenced in a study of blood T cells in healthy people across ages. Primers used in a second PCR of roughly 6 to 11 cycles were a sample-barcoded 5' primer and a J-beta primer mix. TCRdb fed the 5' RACE reads into MiXCR, producing one record per CDR3 protein. This sample carries 1.4 million or so distinct CDR3 sequences, roughly two fifths of them seen once, and the ten largest clones take approximately 4.1%. Sequencing was carried out using blood. These receptors were taken from a woman under 30 in good health.

V usage is TRBV29-1 and J usage is TRBJ1-1; a weak D match, TRBD1 (6 bases). Germline loops: CDR1 SQVTM, CDR2 ANQGSEA. CDR3 size: 12 residues. V was pared by 6 bases and J by 5 bases, with 13 bases between. The CDR3 DNA reads as TGCAGCGTGCTAGGGGGGCGGACTGAAGCTTTCTTT. Residues: CSVLGGRTEAFF. Filled out from reference TRBV29-1 and TRBJ1-1, the complete variable domain reads SAVISQKPSRDICQRGTSLTIQCQVDSQVTMMFWYRQQPGQSLTLIATANQGSEATYESGFVIDKFPISRPNLTFSTLTVSNMSPEDSSIYLCSVLGGRTEAFFGQGTRLTVV.

The chain carries TRBV9 and TRBJ2-3; 11 bases agree with TRBD2. CDR1 SGDLS and CDR2 YYNGEE come from the germline V gene. CDR3 size: 17 residues. V was clipped by 3 bases and J by 0 bases; unmatched bases: 6. The CDR3 region has the DNA TGTGCCAGCAGCGAGCGCCGGACTAGCGGGAGCACAGATACGCAGTATTTT. Protein: CASSERRTSGSTDTQYF.

With respect to this clonotype: Its ends do not fully match the called genes, so a read error is possible. The chain has TRBV29-1 and TRBJ2-3; TRBD1 aligns across 8 bases. The germline CDR1 and CDR2 sequences are SQVTM and ANQGSEA. This CDR3 spans 14 amino acids. This CDR3 reads CSVERTGRTDTRYF. CDR3 nucleotide sequence: TGCAGCGTTGAGCGGACAGGGCGCACAGATACGCGGTATTTT.

Only a few counts were recorded for this clonotype. The chain is built from TRBV3-1 and TRBJ2-1, with D possibly TRBD2 on 6 matching bases. CDR3 length equals 15 residues. V lost 1 base and J 5 bases, leaving 12 bases between the germline ends. Germline loops: CDR1 LGHDT, CDR2 YNNKEL (reference sequence). CDR3 nucleotide sequence: TGTGCCAGCAGCCAAGGGGGAGGAGGGGACAATGAGCAGTTCTTC. Translating it yields CASSQGGGGDNEQFF.

This clonotype occurred many times. V gene TRBV28 combines with J gene TRBJ1-5; possibly TRBD1 for D (5 bases). Per the germline V gene, CDR1 is MDHEN and CDR2 is SYDVKM. This CDR3 has 12 amino acids. The V and J ends lost 8 bases and 5 bases respectively, with 10 bases between them. In DNA form, the CDR3 reads TGTGCCAGCGACAGACTGGATCAGCCCCAGCATTTT. This translates into CASDRLDQPQHF.

The rearrangement links TRBV30 to TRBJ2-2; 7 bases line up with TRBD2. The CDR3 runs 15 residues. CDR1 GTSNPN and CDR2 SVGIG come from the germline V gene (reference sequence). Germline trimming cut 2 bases from V and 2 bases from J; bases unmatched to any gene: 5. CDR3 loop: CAWSIGTTNTGELFF. The CDR3 region has the DNA TGTGCCTGGAGTATCGGGACTACCAACACCGGGGAGCTGTTTTTT.

This clonotype showed up just a few times. The chain couples TRBV7-2 to TRBJ2-7; D not certain. Per the germline V gene, CDR1 is SGHTA and CDR2 is FQGNSA. The length of the CDR3 is 15 residues. The V end lost 5 bases, the J end lost 2 bases, and 16 bases lay between the germline ends. CDR3 in DNA: TGTGCCAGCAGCGTCATTGGCGGTTCAGCCTACGAGCAGTACTTC. It yields the protein CASSVIGGSAYEQYF.

This clonotype was seen a handful of times. DNA of the CDR3: TGTGCCAGCAGCCTGGTATTACGCGATGAGCAGTTCTTC. It yields the protein CASSLVLRDEQFF. This chain links TRBV27 with TRBJ2-1, with D unresolved. The V end was cut by 6 bases, the J end by 8 bases, with 14 bases between. The CDR3 is 13 residues long. CDR1 and CDR2 from the germline V gene are MNHEY and SMNVEV (reference sequence).

The chain uses TRBV3-1 and TRBJ2-3, with 8 bases lining up with TRBD2. The J segment lost 7 bases and the V segment lost 2 bases, leaving 11 bases of the junction unmatched. Germline V gene lookup returns CDR1 LGHDT and CDR2 YNNKEL (reference sequence). The CDR3 runs to 16 residues. For the CDR3, the DNA is TGTGCCAGCAGCCAACGTAGCGGGGTCATTCCGAATACGCAGTATTTT. Translation gives CASSQRSGVIPNTQYF.

The genes are TRBV29-1 and TRBJ2-2; TRBD1 might be the D (5 bases). The CDR3 extends over 14 amino acids. Germline CDR1 SQVTM, CDR2 ANQGSEA. V was pared by 0 bases and J by 4 bases, with 9 bases between. CDR3: CSVEDRDSTGELFF. CDR3 nucleotides: TGCAGCGTTGAAGACCGAGACAGCACCGGGGAGCTGTTTTTT.

CDR3 region: CSATGREFFPTDTQYF. For the CDR3, the DNA is TGCAGTGCTACGGGGCGGGAGTTTTTCCCCACAGATACGCAGTATTTT. The rearrangement uses TRBV20-1 and TRBJ2-3; 7 positions agree with TRBD2. This CDR3 is built from 16 residues. Germline V CDR1 and CDR2: DFQATT, SNEGSKA (reference sequence). Trimming removed 4 bases from V and 2 bases from J; junction bases left unmatched: 12.

This clonotype was seen a handful of times. This chain's CDR3 is CASSQEDSSYNEQYF. The CDR3 DNA follows: TGTGCCAGCAGCCAAGAGGACAGCTCCTACAATGAGCAGTACTTC. J is TRBJ2-1 and V is TRBV4-2, with D perhaps matching TRBD1 (6 bases). The J call is uncertain, as TRBJ2-7 better fits the DNA end. The CDR3 runs 15 residues. Germline V gene sequence: CDR1 LGHNA, CDR2 YNFKEQ.

Note on this clonotype: A junction end diverges from the germline sequence, so it may reflect a read error. The chain links TRBV11-2 to TRBJ1-1; D may be TRBD1 (5 bases). The CDR3 is made up of 14 amino acids. In germline, CDR1 is SGHAT, CDR2 FQNNGV. CDR3 amino acids: CTSSSTYGGTEAFF. As DNA, the CDR3 is TGTACCAGCAGCTCCACATACGGGGGCACTGAAGCTTTCTTT.

The rearrangement joins TRBV6-2 or TRBV6-3 to TRBJ2-3; D possibly corresponds to TRBD2 (8 bases). Germline V gives CDR1 MNHEY, CDR2 SVGEGT. This CDR3 is built from 16 residues. V dropped 5 bases and J dropped 2 bases, with 17 bases sitting between them. The CDR3 sequence is CASSNRGSGDTDTQYF. CDR3 coding DNA: TGTGCCAGCAGTAACAGGGGTAGCGGGGACACAGATACGCAGTATTTT.

This clonotype occurred once. The J gene is TRBJ2-7, the V gene TRBV29-1; D is perhaps TRBD1 or TRBD2 (6 bases each). CDR1 SQVTM and CDR2 ANQGSEA come from the germline V gene. The CDR3 is 20 amino acids. Trimming stripped 6 bases from V and 2 bases from J, with 35 bases between. CDR3: CSVRERGSYLTLGGAYEQYF. The CDR3, as DNA: TGCAGCGTCCGGGAGAGGGGGTCATATCTTACACTTGGAGGGGCCTACGAGCAGTACTTC.

V gene TRBV6-5 combines with J gene TRBJ2-1, with TRBD1 matching over 8 bases. CDR1 MNHEY and CDR2 SVGAGI come from the germline V gene. This CDR3 has 16 residues. Trimming removed 6 bases from V and 4 bases from J; junction bases left unmatched: 11. The DNA of the CDR3 is TGTGCCAGCAGCTCGGAGGCAGGGGGCATATACAATGAGCAGTTCTTC. It codes for CASSSEAGGIYNEQFF.

This clonotype was found a few times. The chain combines TRBV7-2 with TRBJ2-7; 8 bases fit TRBD1. The CDR3 sequence is 15 residues long. Germline V lookup: CDR1 SGHTA, CDR2 FQGNSA. V dropped 2 bases and J dropped 3; count of bases not matched to a gene: 6. In DNA form, the CDR3 reads TGTGCCAGCAGCTTATCTTTCGGACAGGGCTACGAGCAGTACTTC. Protein product: CASSLSFGQGYEQYF.

The J gene is TRBJ2-7, the V gene TRBV4-2, with D tentatively TRBD1 (5 bases). Germline loops: CDR1 LGHNA, CDR2 YNFKEQ. This CDR3 spans 15 amino acids. V lost 0 bases and J lost 2, with 11 bases in between. For the CDR3, the DNA is TGTGCCAGCAGCCAAGAAGCAGGGTACGCCTACGAGCAGTACTTC. Protein sequence: CASSQEAGYAYEQYF.

The table lists this clonotype with a few counts. The J gene is TRBJ2-4, the V gene TRBV6-5; D not certain. The DNA end is more similar to TRBJ2-5, so the J call may be wrong. The CDR3 is 12 residues long. The germline V gene encodes CDR1 MNHEY and CDR2 SVGAGI. The CDR3 region has the DNA TGTGCCAGCACTTCCCCCGGGGAGACCCAGTACTTC. Its translation is CASTSPGETQYF.

This clonotype was counted once. V gene TRBV28 combines with J gene TRBJ1-1; 7 positions match TRBD1. The length of the CDR3 is 15 residues. Trimming at V came to 5 bases and at J to 5 bases, leaving 11 bases not matched to a gene. From germline, CDR1 is MDHEN and CDR2 SYDVKM. CDR3 sequence reads: CASSPSYRGKTEAFF. CDR3 in DNA: TGTGCCAGCAGTCCATCTTACAGGGGAAAGACTGAAGCTTTCTTT.

The CDR3: CATRAPGYNQPQHF. CDR3 coding DNA: TGTGCCACCAGAGCTCCGGGATACAATCAGCCCCAGCATTTT. This chain uses TRBV24-1 with TRBJ1-5; D not resolved. Between the trimmed V and J ends, which lost 7 bases and 3 bases, there was a span of 12 bases. CDR3 length: 14 residues. Germline V gives CDR1 KGHDR, CDR2 SFDVKD.

The gene calls are TRBV4-3 and TRBJ1-6; 7 nucleotides match TRBD1. Germline V CDR1 and CDR2: LGHNA, YSLEER. After removal of 0 bases from V and 7 bases from J, the junction contained 3 bases not matched to a gene. The CDR3 length is 15 residues. CDR3 sequence reads: CASSQEQGKNSPLHF. The CDR3 DNA reads TGCGCCAGCAGCCAAGAACAGGGGAAGAATTCACCCCTCCACTTT.

This clonotype showed up just a few times. The chain couples TRBV20-1 to TRBJ1-5; D may be TRBD1 (5 bases). V was shortened by 7 bases and J by 2 bases, with 12 bases between the two germline ends. Germline CDR1 reads DFQATT; CDR2 reads SNEGSKA (reference sequence). The CDR3 is made up of 13 amino acids. The CDR3 loop is CSVREEGNQPQHF. The CDR3 DNA follows: TGCAGTGTCAGGGAGGAAGGCAATCAGCCCCAGCATTTT.

The CDR3 nucleotides read TGTGCCAGCAGCCAGACAGGCTCCGGGAATCAGCCCCAGCATTTT. Translating gives CASSQTGSGNQPQHF. The V gene is TRBV9, the J gene TRBJ1-5, with a tentative D call TRBD1 (6 bases). Germline V gene lookup returns CDR1 SGDLS and CDR2 YYNGEE. This CDR3 is built from 15 residues. V lost 4 bases and J 4 bases, leaving 15 bases between the germline ends.

In this sample, this clonotype turned up a few times. This chain connects TRBV20-1 to TRBJ2-6; D is uncertain. Germline V gene sequence: CDR1 DFQATT, CDR2 SNEGSKA (reference sequence). V was pared by 3 bases and J by 2 bases, with 5 bases between. This CDR3 is built from 13 residues. The CDR3, as DNA: TGCAGTGCTAGCCTGGCTGGGGCCAACGTCCTGACTTTC. Encoded protein: CSASLAGANVLTF.

The rearrangement joins TRBV4-3 to TRBJ2-3, with D possibly being TRBD2 (5 bases). The germline V gene has CDR1 LGHNA and CDR2 YSLEER. There are 15 residues in the CDR3. With 0 bases removed from V and 2 bases from J, the gap between germline ends came to 9 bases. For the CDR3, the DNA is TGCGCCAGCAGCCAAGAAAGAGGGATCACAGATACGCAGTATTTT. Protein product: CASSQERGITDTQYF.

The V call is TRBV28, the J call TRBJ2-3, with a tentative D call TRBD2 (5 bases). The V end was cut by 10 bases, the J end by 0 bases, with 17 bases between. This CDR3 region has 15 residues. Germline-derived CDR1 and CDR2 are MDHEN and SYDVKM. The DNA for the CDR3 is TGTGCCACCCGTCCCCGGGGTCGTAGCACAGATACGCAGTATTTT. Residues: CATRPRGRSTDTQYF.

The genes are TRBV3-1 and TRBJ1-2; 7 bases fit TRBD1. The CDR3 runs 14 residues. The V gene's germline CDR1 is LGHDT and CDR2 YNNKEL (reference sequence). J lost 7 bases, V lost 4 bases, and 9 bases had no gene match. The CDR3 sequence is CASSPTGTPFGYTF. DNA of the CDR3: TGTGCCAGCAGCCCGACAGGGACCCCATTTGGCTACACCTTC.

The CDR3 loop reads CASSLGSVRLYGYTF. CDR3 bases: TGTGCCAGCAGCTTAGGCTCGGTCAGGCTCTATGGCTACACCTTC. V usage is TRBV7-9 and J usage is TRBJ1-2; no definite D call. The CDR3 contains 15 residues. Trimming left V 1 base short and J 4 bases short, with 13 bases between. CDR1 SEHNR and CDR2 FQNEAQ come from the germline V gene (reference sequence).